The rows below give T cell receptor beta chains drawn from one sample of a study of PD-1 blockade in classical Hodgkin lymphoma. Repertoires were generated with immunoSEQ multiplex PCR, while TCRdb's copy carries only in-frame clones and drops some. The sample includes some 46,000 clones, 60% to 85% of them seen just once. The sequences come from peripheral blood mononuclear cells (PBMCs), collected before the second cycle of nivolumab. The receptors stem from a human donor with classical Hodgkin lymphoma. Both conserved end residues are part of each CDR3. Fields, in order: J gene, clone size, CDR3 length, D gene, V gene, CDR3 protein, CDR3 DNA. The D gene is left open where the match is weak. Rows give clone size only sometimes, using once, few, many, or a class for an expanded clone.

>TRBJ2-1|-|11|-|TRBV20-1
CSVRLGLEQFF
TGCAGTGTCAGGCTGGGACTCGAGCAGTTCTTC
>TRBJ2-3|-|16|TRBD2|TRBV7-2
CASSTRLAGGYNTQYF
TGTGCCAGCAGCACGCGACTAGCGGGGGGTTATAATACGCAGTATTTT
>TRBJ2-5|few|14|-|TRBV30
CAWSVLGRQETQYF
TGTGCCTGGAGTGTACTGGGACGTCAAGAGACCCAGTACTTC
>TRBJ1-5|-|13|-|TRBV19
CASSRDKNQPQHF
TGTGCCAGTAGTAGGGACAAAAATCAGCCCCAGCATTTT
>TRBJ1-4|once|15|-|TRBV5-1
CASSLAGVTNEKLFF
TGCGCCAGCAGCTTGGCGGGGGTAACTAATGAAAAACTGTTTTTT
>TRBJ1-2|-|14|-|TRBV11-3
CASSFGEGPAGYTF
TGTGCCAGCAGCTTTGGCGAGGGGCCAGCTGGCTACACCTTC
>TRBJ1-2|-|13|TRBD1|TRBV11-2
CASSHRGPDGYTF
TGTGCCAGCAGCCACAGGGGGCCCGATGGCTACACCTTC
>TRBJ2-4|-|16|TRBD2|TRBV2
CASSQLAGAAKNIQYF
TGTGCCAGCAGCCAACTAGCGGGAGCGGCCAAAAACATTCAGTACTTC
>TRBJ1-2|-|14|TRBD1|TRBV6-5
CASSYMGQNYGYTF
TGTGCCAGCAGTTATATGGGACAGAACTATGGCTACACCTTC
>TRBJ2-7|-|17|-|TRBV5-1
CASSLDFTPGLMREQYF
TGCGCCAGCAGCCTTGACTTTACCCCCGGTCTGATGCGGGAGCAGTACTTC
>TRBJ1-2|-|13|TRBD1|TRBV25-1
CASSDRDRGTSFF
TGTGCCAGCAGTGATAGGGACAGAGGTACGTCCTTCTTC
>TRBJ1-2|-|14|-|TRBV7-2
CASSLRQARYGYTF
TGTGCCAGCAGCTTAAGACAGGCCCGCTATGGCTACACCTTC
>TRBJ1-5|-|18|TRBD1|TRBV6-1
CASSEARTGEVRHQPQHF
TGTGCCAGCAGTGAAGCCCGGACAGGGGAGGTGAGGCATCAGCCCCAGCATTTT
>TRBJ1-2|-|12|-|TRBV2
CASSRFPIYDTF
TGTGCCAGCAGTCGATTTCCGATCTACGACACCTTC
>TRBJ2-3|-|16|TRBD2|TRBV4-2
CASSQEERGAGDTQYF
TGTGCCAGCAGCCAAGAAGAGCGGGGGGCTGGAGATACGCAGTATTTT
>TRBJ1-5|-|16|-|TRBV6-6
CASSYSGGNLNQPQHF
TGTGCCAGCAGTTACTCAGGGGGAAACCTCAATCAGCCCCAGCATTTT
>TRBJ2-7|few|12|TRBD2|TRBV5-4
CASSRLANEQYF
TGTGCCAGCAGCCGACTAGCAAACGAGCAGTACTTC
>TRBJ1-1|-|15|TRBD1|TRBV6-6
CASSADRVGGTEAFF
TGTGCCAGCAGTGCCGACAGGGTCGGGGGCACTGAAGCTTTCTTT
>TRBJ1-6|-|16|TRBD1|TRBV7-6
CASSSQGNRVGGTLHF
TGTGCCAGCAGCTCACAGGGGAACCGCGTCGGAGGAACCCTCCACTTT
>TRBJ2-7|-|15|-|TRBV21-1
CASSKGDRGAYEQYF
TGTGCCAGCAGCAAAGGGGACAGGGGAGCCTACGAGCAGTACTTC
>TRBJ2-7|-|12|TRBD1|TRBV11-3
CASSLNRGEQYF
TGTGCCAGCAGCTTAAACAGGGGCGAGCAGTACTTC
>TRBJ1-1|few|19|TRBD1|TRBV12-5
CASGRPRITSGTGATEAFF
TGTGCTAGTGGTCGACCCAGAATCACTTCCGGGACAGGGGCCACTGAAGCTTTCTTT
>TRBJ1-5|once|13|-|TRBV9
CASSYGTAEPQHF
TGTGCCAGCAGTTATGGGACGGCGGAACCCCAGCATTTT
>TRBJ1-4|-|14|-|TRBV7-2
CASSLRGSNEKLFF
TGTGCCAGCAGCTTAAGGGGGTCTAATGAAAAACTGTTTTTT
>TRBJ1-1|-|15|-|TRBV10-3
CAISERGQVNTEAFF
TGTGCCATCAGTGAGAGAGGGCAGGTGAACACTGAAGCTTTCTTT
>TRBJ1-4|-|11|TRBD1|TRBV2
CASSGDSPLFF
TGTGCCAGCAGTGGGGACAGCCCCCTGTTTTTT
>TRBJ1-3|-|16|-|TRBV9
CASSVGSAVSGNTIYF
TGTGCCAGCAGCGTAGGTTCTGCAGTCTCTGGAAACACCATATATTTT